The source of this T cell receptor (beta chain) is a study of Ad26.COV2.S vaccination and SARS-CoV-2 variants. Study-level background: Donor got 5x10^10 or 1x10^11 viral particles of Ad26.COV2.S.

Assay: immunoSEQ multiplex PCR; the TCRdb copy retains only in-frame clones and omits some. The repertoire holds hundreds of thousands of clones, with 85% to 90% as singletons. The treatment denotes: 15 to 20 received Ad26.COV2.S at low or high dose, single or two shots; five or six received placebo; per-sample allocation not given. Sampling was done on day 63 after the first vaccine or placebo injection. A Boston adult aged 18-55 years was the donor. As its vector, the vaccine had Ad26, which expressed Wuhan-strain SARS-CoV-2 spike. With 6 bases removed from V and 6 bases from J, the gap between germline ends came to 12 bases. This CDR3 region has 12 residues. Germline CDR1 SNHLY, CDR2 FYNNEI.

This sequence joins TRBV2 and TRBJ2-7, with TRBD2 as a possible D gene (6 bases). The TCR sequence derives from a person between 18 and 60 years old who received the Ad26.COV2.S COVID-19 vaccine or a placebo. This material consisted of peripheral blood, taken in a trial of Ad26.COV2.S vaccine versus placebo. As DNA, the CDR3 is TGTGCCAGCAGGGAGGGGTCCCTCGAGCAGTACTTC. Translation: CASREGSLEQYF.